The source of this TCR beta chain is a study of T cell responses to AZD1222 COVID-19 vaccine. As for the study in general: Pooled together were second doses at about 4 or about 12 weeks. Notes on the study in general: Donors were chiefly white British, with a greater number of females, and clonal diversity was perhaps underestimated. Baseline serology detected seropositivity in only six AZD1222 recipients.

Sequenced by immunoSEQ multiplex PCR; TCRdb stores in-frame clones only, minus some. The data contain about 130,000 clones, over 90% of them singletons. The V and J ends lost 2 bases and 3 bases respectively, with 14 bases between them. The CDR3 covers 15 residues. Germline CDR1 MGHRA, CDR2 YSYEKL. A remark on this clone: Antigen unknown.

The TCR sequence derives from an adult in good health. The V and J genes are TRBV4-1 and TRBJ2-7; no firm D call. Sequences were derived from peripheral blood, sampled on day 0 of AZD1222 vaccination. CDR3 nucleotide sequence: TGCGCCAGCAGCCAACCGAGCTGGTTGGTCTACGAGCAGTACTTC. Residues: CASSQPSWLVYEQYF.